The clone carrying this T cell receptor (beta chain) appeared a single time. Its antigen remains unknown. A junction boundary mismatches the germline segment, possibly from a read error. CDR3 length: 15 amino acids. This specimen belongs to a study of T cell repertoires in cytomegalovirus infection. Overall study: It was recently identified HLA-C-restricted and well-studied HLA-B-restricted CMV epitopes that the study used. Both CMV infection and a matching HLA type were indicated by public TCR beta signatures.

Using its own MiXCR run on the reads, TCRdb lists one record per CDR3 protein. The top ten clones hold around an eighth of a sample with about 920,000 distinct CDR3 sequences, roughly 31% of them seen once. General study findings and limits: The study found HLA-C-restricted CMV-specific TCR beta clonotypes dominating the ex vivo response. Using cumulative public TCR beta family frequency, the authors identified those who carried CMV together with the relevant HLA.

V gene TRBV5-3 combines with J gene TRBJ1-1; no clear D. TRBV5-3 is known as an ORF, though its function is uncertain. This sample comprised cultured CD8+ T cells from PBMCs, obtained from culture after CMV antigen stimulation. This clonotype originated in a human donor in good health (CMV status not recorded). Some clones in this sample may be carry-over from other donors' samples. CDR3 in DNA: TGTGCCAGCAGCTTAATCTCTAAGGGAGGCGCTGAAGCTTTCTTT. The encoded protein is CASSLISKGGAEAFF.